This T cell receptor beta chain was sequenced during a study of regulatory T cells in long-lasting Graves disease. This clonotype was detected a few times. The time point here: newly diagnosed GD, antithyroid drugs for less than 3 months. Scientists built the TCR library using RNA that was extracted from PBMCs. Sequencing libraries for TCR beta were prepared with iRepertoire HTBI primers and Arm-PCR of CDR3 regions. TCRdb re-analysed the multiplex PCR reads in MiXCR, keeping a single row per CDR3 protein. The sample consists of about 440,000 distinct CDR3 sequences, about 16% of them appearing once. This same sample was also part of a study on T cells in Graves' hyperthyroidism and ophthalmopathy. That study reports: Within blood appeared most thyroid clonotypes that had expanded above 0.001. Ophthalmopathy and stable hyperthyroidism were told apart by a 13 V-J model.

The sample here was peripheral blood mononuclear cells (PBMCs), taken at new diagnosis, from a patient treated with antithyroid drugs. The sequence derives from a young woman with Graves disease.

CDR3 in DNA: TGCGCCAGCAGCTCATTAGACTCCGGGACAGTTAAGGAAAAACTGTTTTTT. Protein: CASSSLDSGTVKEKLFF. This rearrangement joins TRBV5-1 to TRBJ1-4; 7 positions match TRBD1. Germline-derived CDR1 and CDR2 are SGHRS and YFSETQ. The CDR3 is 17 residues long. V dropped 3 bases and J dropped 8; count of bases not matched to a gene: 16.